Following are 19 T cell receptor beta chains from one sample sequenced in a study of T cell changes during pregnancy in multiple sclerosis. The table came from immunoSEQ multiplex PCR; TCRdb's copy has only in-frame clones and leaves some out. The sample lists over 60,000 clones, roughly nine tenths occurring once. The sample here was peripheral blood, taken in the first trimester of pregnancy. These receptor sequences come from a female donor with multiple sclerosis, enrolled in a pregnancy study.

The chain is built from TRBV19 and TRBJ2-7; D is possibly TRBD1 (6 bases). Trimming stripped 3 bases from V and 0 bases from J, with 12 bases between. This CDR3 comprises 15 residues. Germline V gene data show CDR1 as LNHDA and CDR2 as SQIVND (reference sequence). CDR3 bases: TGTGCCAGTAGTATCCCCAGGGGTAGCTCCTACGAGCAGTACTTC. Its protein product is CASSIPRGSSYEQYF.

CDR3 DNA: TGTGCCAGCACCCGTATAAGCGGGAGTAGAGATGAGCAGTTCTTC. This codes for CASTRISGSRDEQFF. The chain is built from TRBV7-2 and TRBJ2-1; TRBD2 agrees at 8 bases. J was trimmed by 8 bases and V by 7 bases; bases with no gene match: 13. The CDR3 is made up of 15 amino acids. CDR1 is SGHTA and CDR2 is FQGNSA in the germline V gene.

The chain carries TRBV29-1 and TRBJ1-2; D is possibly TRBD1 (5 bases). CDR1 is SQVTM, CDR2 ANQGSEA, per germline. With 6 bases removed from V and 4 bases from J, the gap between germline ends came to 9 bases. The CDR3 covers 11 residues. The CDR3 nucleotides are TGCAGCGTGGGGGGGGGCTATGGCTACACCTTC. This sequence encodes CSVGGGYGYTF.

V is TRBV6-5 and J is TRBJ1-4, with unresolved D. From germline, CDR1 is MNHEY and CDR2 SVGAGI. V shed 1 base and J shed 7 bases, with 13 bases lying between them. The CDR3 extends over 15 amino acids. The chain's CDR3 is CASSYYARGSEKLFF. Here the CDR3 DNA reads TGTGCCAGCAGTTACTATGCCCGTGGGAGTGAAAAACTGTTTTTT.

This chain connects TRBV5-1 to TRBJ2-5; 11 bases are shared with TRBD1. CDR3 length equals 13 residues. Germline V gene data show CDR1 as SGHRS and CDR2 as YFSETQ. After removal of 7 bases from V and 5 bases from J, the junction contained 4 bases not matched to a gene. The CDR3 spells CASGRDRGETQYF. The CDR3 DNA reads TGCGCCAGCGGCCGGGACAGGGGGGAGACCCAGTACTTC.

The sample holds one count of this clone. CDR3 DNA: TGTGCCAGCAGCGCCTTTAGGGGCGGGGAGCTGTTTTTT. Protein product: CASSAFRGGELFF. The chain uses TRBV7-2 and TRBJ2-2, with a tentative D call TRBD1 (5 bases). CDR1 and CDR2 (germline): SGHTA, FQGNSA. V was shortened by 5 bases and J by 7 bases, with 11 bases between the two germline ends. This CDR3 has 13 amino acids. The full variable domain, rest sourced from reference TRBV7-2 and TRBJ2-2, is GAGVSQSPSNKVTEKGKDVELRCDPISGHTALYWYRQSLGQGLEFLIYFQGNSAPDKSGLPSDRFSAERTGGSVSTLTIQRTQQEDSAVYLCASSAFRGGELFFGEGSRLTVL.

The chain couples TRBV6-5 to TRBJ2-1, with 7 bases lining up with TRBD2. CDR1 MNHEY and CDR2 SVGAGI come from the germline V gene. This CDR3 spans 14 amino acids. Unmatched junction bases numbered 12, after V lost 10 bases and J lost 6 bases. The CDR3 spells CATCAGVDRNEQFF. CDR3 nucleotide sequence: TGTGCCACCTGCGCGGGGGTTGACCGCAATGAGCAGTTCTTC.

The chain employs TRBV5-1 and TRBJ1-2; D is perhaps TRBD1 (6 bases). This CDR3 contains 13 residues. In germline, CDR1 is SGHRS, CDR2 YFSETQ. V dropped 4 bases and J dropped 0 bases, with 7 bases sitting between them. The CDR3 loop is CASSRTANYGYTF. The DNA of the CDR3 is TGCGCCAGCAGCCGGACAGCTAACTATGGCTACACCTTC.

This chain connects TRBV7-2 to TRBJ2-1, with 10 bases identical to TRBD1. There are 14 residues in the CDR3. Germline V gene data show CDR1 as SGHTA and CDR2 as FQGNSA. V gave up 4 bases and J gave up 10 bases; unmatched junction bases: 7. The CDR3 is CASSYGTGVYEQFF. CDR3 DNA sequence: TGTGCCAGCAGCTACGGGACAGGGGTGTACGAGCAGTTCTTC.

The rearrangement links TRBV11-3 to TRBJ1-2, with 8 bases that match TRBD1. The CDR3 is made up of 15 amino acids. Losses at the gene ends were 5 bases for V and 8 bases for J; bases not matched to a gene: 13. CDR1 is SGHNT and CDR2 is YENEEA in the germline V gene. The CDR3 spells CASSKESGQGVGYTF. In DNA, the CDR3 is TGTGCCAGCAGCAAGGAATCCGGACAGGGTGTCGGCTACACCTTC.

The chain employs TRBV25-1 and TRBJ1-4, with 7 bases aligning to TRBD1. CDR3 length: 17 residues. The ends lost 3 bases at V and 5 bases at J; junction bases unmatched: 12. Germline-derived CDR1 and CDR2 are MGHDK and SYGVNS. The CDR3 here is CASSESKRDSLNEKLFF. CDR3 in DNA: TGTGCCAGCAGTGAGTCGAAACGGGACAGCCTAAATGAAAAACTGTTTTTT. Supplemented by reference TRBV25-1 and TRBJ1-4, the full variable domain reads EADIYQTPRYLVIGTGKKITLECSQTMGHDKMYWYQQDPGMELHLIHYSYGVNSTEKGDLSSESTVSRIRTEHFPLTLESARPSHTSQYLCASSESKRDSLNEKLFFGSGTQLSVL.

The rearrangement joins TRBV27 to TRBJ1-5; D gene unclear. The CDR3 contains 15 residues. The ends were cut back, 3 bases at V and 0 bases at J, with 9 bases in the middle. Germline V lookup: CDR1 MNHEY, CDR2 SMNVEV (reference sequence). CDR3 loop: CASSFRGYSNQPQHF. In DNA form, the CDR3 reads TGTGCCAGCAGTTTTCGGGGATATAGCAATCAGCCCCAGCATTTT.

This chain joins TRBV5-4 and TRBJ1-4, with TRBD1 matching 8 bases. The germline CDR1 and CDR2 sequences are SGHNT and YYREEE (reference sequence). The CDR3 covers 14 residues. V lost 4 bases, J lost 7 bases, and 6 bases stayed unmatched. Written as DNA, the CDR3 is TGTGCCAGCAGCGTGGACAGGGTTGGTGAAAAACTGTTTTTT. It specifies CASSVDRVGEKLFF.

The V call is TRBV5-4, the J call TRBJ2-3; 7 bases map to TRBD2. V lost 0 bases, J lost 7 bases, and 11 bases stayed unmatched. The CDR3 runs to 16 residues. Germline V gene sequence: CDR1 SGHNT, CDR2 YYREEE (reference sequence). The CDR3 here is CASSLDGGGKGHTQYF. As DNA, the CDR3 is TGTGCCAGCAGCTTGGACGGCGGGGGAAAGGGACATACGCAGTATTTT.

The V call is TRBV7-8, the J call TRBJ1-5, with D maybe TRBD1 (6 bases). The CDR3 consists of 16 residues. V lost 3 bases and J lost 1, with 13 bases in between. Germline CDR1 and CDR2: SGHVS and FQNEAQ. For the CDR3, the DNA is TGTGCCAGCAGCTTTGGGACATTGACCAGCAATCAGCCCCAGCATTTT. Translated, it gives CASSFGTLTSNQPQHF. The whole variable domain, remainder taken from reference TRBV7-8 and TRBJ1-5, is GAGVSQSPRYKVAKRGQDVALRCDPISGHVSLFWYQQALGQGPEFLTYFQNEAQLDKSGLPSDRFFAERPEGSVSTLKIQRTQQEDSAVYLCASSFGTLTSNQPQHFGDGTRLSIL.

The count of this clone is one. The J gene is TRBJ1-5, the V gene TRBV19; 9 nucleotides agree with TRBD1. Germline assignment: CDR1 LNHDA and CDR2 SQIVND (reference sequence). The CDR3 loop spans 15 amino acids. After removal of 4 bases from V and 6 bases from J, the junction contained 7 bases not matched to a gene. The CDR3 DNA reads as TGTGCCAGTAGTACCACAGGGGGCGCGGGTCAGCCCCAGCATTTT. Translating it yields CASSTTGGAGQPQHF.

The rearrangement joins TRBV19 to TRBJ1-5; 7 positions match TRBD1. Germline V gene lookup returns CDR1 LNHDA and CDR2 SQIVND (reference sequence). The CDR3 has 14 residues. V shed 5 bases and J 7 bases; nucleotides not matched to a gene: 8. CDR3 protein: CASSPTGPAQPQHF. The CDR3 nucleotides read TGTGCCAGTAGTCCGACAGGGCCAGCCCAGCCCCAGCATTTT.

The V call is TRBV6-5, the J call TRBJ2-7; 7 bases line up with TRBD1. The V gene's germline CDR1 is MNHEY and CDR2 SVGAGI. Germline trimming cut 6 bases from V and 3 bases from J; bases unmatched to any gene: 11. The CDR3 has 15 residues. CDR3 loop: CASRVQTGTRYEQYF. The CDR3 region has the DNA TGTGCCAGCAGGGTTCAGACAGGGACCCGCTACGAGCAGTACTTC.

This clone has only one observation. CDR3 amino acids: CASRVPSGSSYNEQFF. The CDR3 DNA is TGTGCCAGCAGGGTACCCAGCGGGAGCTCCTACAATGAGCAGTTCTTC. The chain uses TRBV11-2 and TRBJ2-1, with 8 bases lining up with TRBD2. This CDR3 is 16 amino acids long. Germline assignment: CDR1 SGHAT and CDR2 FQNNGV. V shed 6 bases, J shed 0 bases, and the junction held 7 bases outside the gene matches.